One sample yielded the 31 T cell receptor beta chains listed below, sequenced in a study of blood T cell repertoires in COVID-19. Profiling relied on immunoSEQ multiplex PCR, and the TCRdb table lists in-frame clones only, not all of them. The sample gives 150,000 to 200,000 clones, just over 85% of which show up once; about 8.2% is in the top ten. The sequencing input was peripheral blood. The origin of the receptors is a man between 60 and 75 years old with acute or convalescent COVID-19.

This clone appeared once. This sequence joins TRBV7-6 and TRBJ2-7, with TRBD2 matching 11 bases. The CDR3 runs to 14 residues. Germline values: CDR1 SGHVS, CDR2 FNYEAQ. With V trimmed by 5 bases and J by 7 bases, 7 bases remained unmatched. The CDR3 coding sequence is TGTGCCAGCAGCCCGGTAGCGGGAGGGCGTGAGCAGTACTTC. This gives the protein CASSPVAGGREQYF.

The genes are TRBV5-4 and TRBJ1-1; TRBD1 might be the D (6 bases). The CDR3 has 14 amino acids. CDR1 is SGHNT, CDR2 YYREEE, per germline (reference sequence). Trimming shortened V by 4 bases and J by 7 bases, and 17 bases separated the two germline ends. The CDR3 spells CASSGGDGTNEAFF. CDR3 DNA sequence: TGTGCCAGCAGCGGGGGGGACGGGACAAATGAAGCTTTCTTT.

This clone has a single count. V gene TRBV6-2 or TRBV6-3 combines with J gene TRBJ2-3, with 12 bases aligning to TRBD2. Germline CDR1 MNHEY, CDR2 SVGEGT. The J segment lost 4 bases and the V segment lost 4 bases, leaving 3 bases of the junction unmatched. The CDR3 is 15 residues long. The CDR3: CASSWTSGNPDTQYF. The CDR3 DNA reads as TGTGCCAGCAGTTGGACTAGCGGGAACCCAGATACGCAGTATTTT.

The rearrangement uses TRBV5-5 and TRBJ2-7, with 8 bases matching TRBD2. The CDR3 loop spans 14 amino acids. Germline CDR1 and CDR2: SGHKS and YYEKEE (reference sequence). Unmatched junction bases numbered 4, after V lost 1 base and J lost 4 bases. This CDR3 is CASSLYPSGYEQYF. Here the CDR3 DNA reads TGTGCCAGCAGCTTGTACCCTAGCGGGTACGAGCAGTACTTC.

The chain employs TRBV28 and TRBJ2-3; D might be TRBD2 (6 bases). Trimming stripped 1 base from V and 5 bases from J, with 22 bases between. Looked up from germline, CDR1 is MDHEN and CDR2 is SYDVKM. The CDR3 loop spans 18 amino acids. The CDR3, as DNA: TGTGCCAGCAGTTTATTTTTAATAGGGGACTCCTCCGTAGATACGCAGTATTTT. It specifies CASSLFLIGDSSVDTQYF.

CDR3 DNA: TGTGCCAGCAGCGCCCGGGACAGGGGAGATGAGACCCAGTACTTC. It is translated as CASSARDRGDETQYF. V gene TRBV9 combines with J gene TRBJ2-5; 10 nucleotides match TRBD1. V trimming: 3 bases; J trimming: 5 bases; junction bases outside the gene matches: 7. Germline-derived CDR1 and CDR2 are SGDLS and YYNGEE. The CDR3 contains 15 residues.

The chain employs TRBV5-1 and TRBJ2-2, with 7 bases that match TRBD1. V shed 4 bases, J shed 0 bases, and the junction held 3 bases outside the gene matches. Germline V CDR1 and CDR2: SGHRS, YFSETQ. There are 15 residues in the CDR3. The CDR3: CASSQTGANTGELFF. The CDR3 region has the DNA TGCGCCAGCAGCCAAACAGGGGCGAACACCGGGGAGCTGTTTTTT. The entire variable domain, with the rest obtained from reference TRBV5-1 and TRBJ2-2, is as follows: KAGVTQTPRYLIKTRGQQVTLSCSPISGHRSVSWYQQTPGQGLQFLFEYFSETQRNKGNFPGRFSGRQFSNSRSEMNVSTLELGDSALYLCASSQTGANTGELFFGEGSRLTVL.

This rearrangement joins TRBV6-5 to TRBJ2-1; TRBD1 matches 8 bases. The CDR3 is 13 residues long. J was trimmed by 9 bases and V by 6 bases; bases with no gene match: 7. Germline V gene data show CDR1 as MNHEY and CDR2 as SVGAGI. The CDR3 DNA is TGTGCCAGCAGCTTCTTTGGGACAGGTGAGCAGTTCTTC. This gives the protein CASSFFGTGEQFF.

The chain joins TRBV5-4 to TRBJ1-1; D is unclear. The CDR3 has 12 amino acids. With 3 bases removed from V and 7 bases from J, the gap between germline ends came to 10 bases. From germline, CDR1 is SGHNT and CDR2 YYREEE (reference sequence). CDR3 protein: CASSSFFGEAFF. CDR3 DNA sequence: TGTGCCAGCAGCTCTTTCTTCGGTGAAGCTTTCTTT.

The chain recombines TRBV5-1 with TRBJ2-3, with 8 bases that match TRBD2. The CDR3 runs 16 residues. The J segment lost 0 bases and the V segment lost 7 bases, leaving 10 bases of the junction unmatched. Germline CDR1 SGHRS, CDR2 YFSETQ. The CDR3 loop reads CASLRGLAASTDTQYF. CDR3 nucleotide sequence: TGCGCCAGCCTCCGAGGACTAGCAGCTAGCACAGATACGCAGTATTTT.

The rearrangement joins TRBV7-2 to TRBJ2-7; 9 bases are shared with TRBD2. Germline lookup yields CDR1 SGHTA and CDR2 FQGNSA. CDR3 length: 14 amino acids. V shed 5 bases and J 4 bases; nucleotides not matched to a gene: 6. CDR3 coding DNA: TGTGCCAGCAGCCCACAGAGCGGGGGGTACGAGCAGTACTTC. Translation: CASSPQSGGYEQYF.

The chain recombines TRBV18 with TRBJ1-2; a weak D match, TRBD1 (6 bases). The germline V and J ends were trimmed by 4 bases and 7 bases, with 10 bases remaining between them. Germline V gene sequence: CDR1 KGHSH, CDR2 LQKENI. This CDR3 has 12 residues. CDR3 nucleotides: TGTGCCAGCTCACTTCAACAGGGTGGCTACACCTTC. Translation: CASSLQQGGYTF.

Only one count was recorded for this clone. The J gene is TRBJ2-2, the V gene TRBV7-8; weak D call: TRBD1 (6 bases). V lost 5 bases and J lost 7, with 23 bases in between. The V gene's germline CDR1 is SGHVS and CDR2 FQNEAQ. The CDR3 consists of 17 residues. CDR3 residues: CASSPQGSGPALGELFF. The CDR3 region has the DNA TGTGCCAGCAGCCCCCAGGGGTCGGGCCCCGCGCTCGGGGAGCTGTTTTTT.

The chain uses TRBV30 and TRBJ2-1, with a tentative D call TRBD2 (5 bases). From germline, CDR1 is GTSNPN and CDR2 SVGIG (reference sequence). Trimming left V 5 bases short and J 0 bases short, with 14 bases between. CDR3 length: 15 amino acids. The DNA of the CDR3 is TGTGCCTGGCTTATAGCGCAAAGCTCCTACAATGAGCAGTTCTTC. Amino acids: CAWLIAQSSYNEQFF.

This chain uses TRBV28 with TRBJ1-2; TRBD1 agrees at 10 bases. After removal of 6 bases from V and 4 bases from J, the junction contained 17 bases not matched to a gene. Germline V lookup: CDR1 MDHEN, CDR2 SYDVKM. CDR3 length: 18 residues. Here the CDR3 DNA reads TGTGCCAGCAGGATCTTGGGGGGAGGGACAGGGGAGACCTATGGCTACACCTTC. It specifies CASRILGGGTGETYGYTF.

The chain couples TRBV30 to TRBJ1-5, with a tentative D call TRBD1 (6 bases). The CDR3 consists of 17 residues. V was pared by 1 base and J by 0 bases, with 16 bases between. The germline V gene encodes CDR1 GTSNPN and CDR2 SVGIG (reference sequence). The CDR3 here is CAWSGTVGFSSNQPQHF. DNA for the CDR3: TGTGCCTGGAGTGGGACAGTGGGGTTCAGTAGCAATCAGCCCCAGCATTTT.

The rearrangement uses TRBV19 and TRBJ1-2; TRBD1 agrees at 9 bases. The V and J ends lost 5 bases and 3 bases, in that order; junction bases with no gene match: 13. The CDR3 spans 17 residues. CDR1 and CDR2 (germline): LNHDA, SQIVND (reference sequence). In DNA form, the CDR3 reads TGTGCCAGTAGTCCTAGGCCGGGACAGGGATTGGACTATGGCTACACCTTC. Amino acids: CASSPRPGQGLDYGYTF.

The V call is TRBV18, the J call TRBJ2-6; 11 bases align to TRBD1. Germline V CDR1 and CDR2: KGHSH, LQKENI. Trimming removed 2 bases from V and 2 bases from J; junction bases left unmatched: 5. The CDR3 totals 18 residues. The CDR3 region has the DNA TGTGCCAGCTCACCAATTGGACAGGGGGCGGCTGGGGCCAACGTCCTGACTTTC. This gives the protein CASSPIGQGAAGANVLTF.

CDR3 nucleotide sequence: TGTGCCACCAGTGATTTGCGGGGGGCTCGTAATGAGCAGTTCTTC. Protein sequence: CATSDLRGARNEQFF. V is TRBV24-1 and J is TRBJ2-1, with D tentatively TRBD2 (7 bases). The CDR3 loop spans 15 amino acids. Trimming removed 0 bases from V and 7 bases from J, with 12 bases in between. Germline V CDR1 and CDR2: KGHDR, SFDVKD.

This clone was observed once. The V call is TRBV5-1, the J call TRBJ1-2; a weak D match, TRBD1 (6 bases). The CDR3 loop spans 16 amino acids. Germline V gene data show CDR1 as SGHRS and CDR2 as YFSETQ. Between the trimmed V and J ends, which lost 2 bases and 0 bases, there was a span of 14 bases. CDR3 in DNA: TGCGCCAGCAGCTTAGTCACAGGGCCGGCTAACTATGGCTACACCTTC. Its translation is CASSLVTGPANYGYTF.

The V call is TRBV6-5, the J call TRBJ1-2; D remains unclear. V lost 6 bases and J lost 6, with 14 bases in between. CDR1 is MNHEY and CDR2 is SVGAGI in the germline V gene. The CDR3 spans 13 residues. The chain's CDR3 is CASRKKMRDGYTF. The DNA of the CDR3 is TGTGCCAGCAGAAAGAAAATGAGGGATGGCTACACCTTC.

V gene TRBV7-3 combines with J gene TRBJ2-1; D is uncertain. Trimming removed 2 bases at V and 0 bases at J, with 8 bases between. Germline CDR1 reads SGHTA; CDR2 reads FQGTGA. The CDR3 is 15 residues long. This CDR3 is CASSLLRSSYNEQFF. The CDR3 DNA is TGTGCCAGCAGCTTACTTAGGAGCTCCTACAATGAGCAGTTCTTC.

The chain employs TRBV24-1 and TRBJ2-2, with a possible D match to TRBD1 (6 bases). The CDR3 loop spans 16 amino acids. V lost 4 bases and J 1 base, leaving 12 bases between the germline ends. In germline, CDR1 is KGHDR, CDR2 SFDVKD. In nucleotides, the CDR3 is TGTGCCACCAGTGAGCGTCAGGACAGGAACACCGGGGAGCTGTTTTTT. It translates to CATSERQDRNTGELFF.

CDR3 sequence: CASSGRVDAQYF. The CDR3, as DNA: TGTGCCAGCAGCGGCAGGGTCGACGCCCAGTACTTC. The V and J genes are TRBV7-9 and TRBJ2-5; a possible D gene is TRBD1 (5 bases). Germline V gives CDR1 SEHNR, CDR2 FQNEAQ (reference sequence). Trimming stripped 5 bases from V and 9 bases from J, with 13 bases between. CDR3 size: 12 residues.

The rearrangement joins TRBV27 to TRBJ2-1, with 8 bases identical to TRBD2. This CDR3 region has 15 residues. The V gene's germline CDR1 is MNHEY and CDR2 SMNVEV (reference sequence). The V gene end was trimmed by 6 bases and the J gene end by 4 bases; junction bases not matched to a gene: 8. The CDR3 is CASSRVAGYYNEQFF. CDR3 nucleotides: TGTGCCAGCAGCCGGGTAGCGGGGTATTACAATGAGCAGTTCTTC.

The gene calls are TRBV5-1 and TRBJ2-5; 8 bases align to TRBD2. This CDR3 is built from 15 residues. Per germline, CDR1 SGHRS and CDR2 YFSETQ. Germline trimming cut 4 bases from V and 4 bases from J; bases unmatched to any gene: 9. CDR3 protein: CASSMGAGVSETQYF. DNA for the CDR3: TGCGCCAGCAGCATGGGAGCGGGAGTCTCAGAGACCCAGTACTTC. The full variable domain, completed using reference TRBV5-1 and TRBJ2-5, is KAGVTQTPRYLIKTRGQQVTLSCSPISGHRSVSWYQQTPGQGLQFLFEYFSETQRNKGNFPGRFSGRQFSNSRSEMNVSTLELGDSALYLCASSMGAGVSETQYFGPGTRLLVL.

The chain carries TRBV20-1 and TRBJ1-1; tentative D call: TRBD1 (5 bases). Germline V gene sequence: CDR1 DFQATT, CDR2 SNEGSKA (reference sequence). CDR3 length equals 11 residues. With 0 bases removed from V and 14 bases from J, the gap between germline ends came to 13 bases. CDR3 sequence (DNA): TGCAGTGCTAGAGAAACCCGCCGGGGGTTCTTT. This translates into CSARETRRGFF.

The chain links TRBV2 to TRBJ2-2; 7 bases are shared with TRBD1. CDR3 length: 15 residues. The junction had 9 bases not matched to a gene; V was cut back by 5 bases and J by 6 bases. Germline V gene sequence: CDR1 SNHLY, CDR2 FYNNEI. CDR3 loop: CASSRQTGTAGELFF. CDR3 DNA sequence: TGTGCCAGCAGTCGACAGACAGGGACGGCCGGGGAGCTGTTTTTT.

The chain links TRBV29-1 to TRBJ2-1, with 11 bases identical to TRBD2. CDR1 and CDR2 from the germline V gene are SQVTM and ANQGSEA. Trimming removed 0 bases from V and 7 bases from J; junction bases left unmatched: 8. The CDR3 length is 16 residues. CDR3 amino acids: CSVEDPQLAGANEQFF. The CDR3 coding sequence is TGCAGCGTTGAAGATCCGCAACTAGCGGGAGCAAATGAGCAGTTCTTC.

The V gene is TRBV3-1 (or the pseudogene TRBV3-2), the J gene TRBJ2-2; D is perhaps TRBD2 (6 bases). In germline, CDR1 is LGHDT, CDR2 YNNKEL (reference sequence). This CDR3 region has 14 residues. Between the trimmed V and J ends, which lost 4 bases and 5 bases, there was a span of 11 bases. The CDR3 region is CASSPPRGTGELFF. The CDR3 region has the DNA TGTGCCAGCAGCCCACCGCGGGGAACCGGGGAGCTGTTTTTT.

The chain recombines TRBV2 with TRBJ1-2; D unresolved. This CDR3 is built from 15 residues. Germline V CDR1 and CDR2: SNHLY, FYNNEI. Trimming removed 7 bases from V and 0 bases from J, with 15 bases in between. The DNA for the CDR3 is TGTGCCAGCACCCCGGAGGGCAGAACTAACTATGGCTACACCTTC. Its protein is CASTPEGRTNYGYTF.